Each of the 27 T cell receptor beta chains below was sequenced from the same sample in a study of blood T cells in healthy people across ages. Primed by a sample-barcoded 5' primer and a J-beta primer mix, a second PCR proceeded for 7 to 11 cycles. TCRdb itself ran the 5' RACE reads through MiXCR, one entry per CDR3 protein. The sample has over a million distinct CDR3 sequences; 35% to 55% are singletons. The sequencing sample was made of blood. The receptors here all came from a woman aged 60-75 years in good health.

This clonotype has just a few counts. The chain uses TRBV4-2 and TRBJ1-6; D is unclear. The CDR3 consists of 17 residues. The germline V gene encodes CDR1 LGHNA and CDR2 YNFKEQ. The V end lost 1 base, the J end lost 0 bases, and 10 bases lay between the germline ends. The CDR3 DNA sequence: TGTGCCAGCAGCCAAGCAACAGTAAGCTCCTATAATTCACCCCTCCACTTT. Protein product: CASSQATVSSYNSPLHF.

This clonotype showed up just a few times. The genes are TRBV10-3 and TRBJ2-7; 7 bases are a match to TRBD1. Germline-derived CDR1 and CDR2 are ENHRY and SYGVKD. With 2 bases clipped from V and 2 bases from J, the junction kept 3 bases outside the gene matches. The CDR3 sequence is 14 residues long. The CDR3 sequence: CAISEDRDAYEQYF. CDR3 bases: TGTGCCATCAGTGAGGACAGGGATGCCTACGAGCAGTACTTC.

This chain links TRBV20-1 with TRBJ2-7; tentatively, D is TRBD2 (5 bases). In germline, CDR1 is DFQATT, CDR2 SNEGSKA (reference sequence). The ends were cut back, 6 bases at V and 5 bases at J, with 17 bases in the middle. The CDR3 covers 13 residues. CDR3 bases: TGCAGTGCACCCGGACTGCCTGGGAACGAGCAGTACTTC. This translates into CSAPGLPGNEQYF.

Worth noting for this clonotype: Sequence at one end of the junction differs from germline and may be a read error. This chain uses TRBV12-3 or TRBV12-4 with TRBJ2-5; TRBD1 might be the D (5 bases). The DNA end is a closer match to TRBJ2-7, so the J assignment may be wrong. The CDR3 extends over 12 amino acids. CDR3 bases: TGTGCTAGCAGTTCCTCAGGGATCGAGCAGTACTTC. Translating gives CASSSSGIEQYF.

This chain uses TRBV24-1 with TRBJ2-3; the match to TRBD2 covers 7 bases. The V gene's germline CDR1 is KGHDR and CDR2 SFDVKD. Losses at the gene ends were 2 bases for V and 4 bases for J; bases not matched to a gene: 11. CDR3 length: 17 amino acids. This CDR3 is CATSDSVEAGWADTQYF. CDR3 nucleotide sequence: TGTGCCACCAGTGATTCGGTGGAAGCGGGATGGGCAGATACGCAGTATTTT.

J is TRBJ2-4 and V is TRBV27; the match to TRBD2 covers 9 bases. The CDR3 has 14 amino acids. V lost 4 bases to trimming and J lost 13 bases; unmatched junction nucleotides: 11. CDR1 is MNHEY and CDR2 is SMNVEV in the germline V gene (reference sequence). DNA of the CDR3: TGTGCCAGCAGTTCCCAGCGGGAGGTTGATAAGCAGTACTTC. Amino acids: CASSSQREVDKQYF.

The chain combines TRBV28 with TRBJ2-3; D may correspond to TRBD1 or TRBD2 (7 bases each). The length of the CDR3 is 15 residues. The germline V and J ends were trimmed by 8 bases and 4 bases, with 19 bases remaining between them. Germline CDR1 is MDHEN and CDR2 is SYDVKM. The CDR3 loop reads CASAPGGGWSDTQYF. CDR3 DNA sequence: TGTGCCAGCGCCCCAGGGGGGGGGTGGTCAGATACGCAGTATTTT.

The chain links TRBV7-9 to TRBJ1-5; D might be TRBD1 (5 bases). This CDR3 region has 14 residues. Trimming cost V 5 bases and J 6 bases, with 14 bases left between them. Germline CDR1 reads SEHNR; CDR2 reads FQNEAQ (reference sequence). The DNA for the CDR3 is TGTGCCAGCAGCAACTCGGGGGTCGGTCAGCCCCAGCATTTT. Its protein product is CASSNSGVGQPQHF. Supplemented by reference TRBV7-9 and TRBJ1-5, the full variable domain reads DTGVSQNPRHKITKRGQNVTFRCDPISEHNRLYWYRQTLGQGPEFLTYFQNEAQLEKSRLLSDRFSAERPKGSFSTLEIQRTEQGDSAMYLCASSNSGVGQPQHFGDGTRLSIL.

The V call is TRBV13, the J call TRBJ2-5; D may be TRBD2 (7 bases). The V end lost 5 bases, the J end lost 5 bases, and 18 bases lay between the germline ends. The CDR3 sequence is 15 residues long. Germline V gene lookup returns CDR1 PRHDT and CDR2 FYEKMQ (reference sequence). The chain's CDR3 is CASSNEGGLRETQYF. The CDR3 bases are TGTGCCAGCAGCAACGAGGGGGGGTTGAGGGAGACCCAGTACTTC.

V and J are TRBV24-1 and TRBJ2-5, with D uncertain. V was trimmed by 7 bases and J by 3 bases, leaving 11 bases between them. Germline-derived CDR1 and CDR2 are KGHDR and SFDVKD. The CDR3 consists of 13 residues. This CDR3 is CATRTTEEETQYF. The CDR3 DNA follows: TGTGCCACCAGGACCACTGAAGAAGAGACCCAGTACTTC.

The chain is built from TRBV24-1 and TRBJ2-3; D is possibly TRBD1 (6 bases). Germline V gives CDR1 KGHDR, CDR2 SFDVKD. The CDR3 totals 16 residues. The V end was cut by 4 bases, the J end by 1 base, with 14 bases between. Written as DNA, the CDR3 is TGTGCCACCAGTGAACCCAGGGGAGAGGGCACAGATACGCAGTATTTT. This sequence encodes CATSEPRGEGTDTQYF.

The genes are TRBV6-7 and TRBJ1-2; D unclear. TRBV6-7 is recorded as an ORF, its role being uncertain. Trimming stripped 0 bases from V and 5 bases from J, with 16 bases between. This CDR3 is built from 16 residues. This CDR3 is CASSYSCPLTDYGYTF. The CDR3 coding sequence is TGTGCCAGCAGTTACTCGTGTCCCCTCACCGATTATGGCTACACCTTC.

This clonotype was detected only a few times. The chain combines TRBV13 with TRBJ2-3; 9 nucleotides align to TRBD2. Losses at the gene ends were 3 bases for V and 3 bases for J; bases not matched to a gene: 4. Germline loops: CDR1 PRHDT, CDR2 FYEKMQ (reference sequence). CDR3 length: 15 amino acids. The CDR3 reads CASSFSSGKTDTQYF. CDR3 DNA: TGTGCCAGCAGCTTTTCTAGCGGGAAGACAGATACGCAGTATTTT.

V and J are TRBV4-2 and TRBJ2-4; TRBD2 agrees at 11 bases. The J call is uncertain, as TRBJ2-7 better fits the DNA end. Germline V CDR1 and CDR2: LGHNA, YNFKEQ. CDR3 length: 16 amino acids. The CDR3 here is CASSQATGTSGYEQYF. In nucleotides, the CDR3 is TGTGCCAGCAGCCAAGCTACTGGGACTAGCGGCTACGAGCAGTACTTC.

This clonotype showed up just once. The rearrangement joins TRBV3-1 to TRBJ2-2; 8 nucleotides match TRBD1. Germline V gene lookup returns CDR1 LGHDT and CDR2 YNNKEL (reference sequence). V lost 7 bases and J lost 7; bases outside the gene matches: 17. The CDR3 spans 17 residues. The CDR3: CASTPGWDRRSHGELFF. CDR3 nucleotide sequence: TGTGCCAGCACCCCCGGTTGGGACAGGCGCAGCCACGGGGAGCTGTTTTTT.

The gene calls are TRBV4-3 and TRBJ2-7, with a weak D call TRBD2 (6 bases). The CDR3 loop spans 15 amino acids. Trimming cost V 0 bases and J 3 bases, with 12 bases left between them. CDR1 and CDR2 (germline): LGHNA, YSLEER. The CDR3 nucleotides are TGCGCCAGCAGCCAAGATAAAGGTAGCGGCTACGAGCAGTACTTC. Protein: CASSQDKGSGYEQYF.

The V and J genes are TRBV24-1 and TRBJ2-4; TRBD1 matches 7 bases. Matching the DNA end better, TRBJ2-7 makes the J call doubtful. Germline V gene lookup returns CDR1 KGHDR and CDR2 SFDVKD. The CDR3 consists of 17 residues. This CDR3 is CATSGLNRGTDSYEQYF. In DNA form, the CDR3 reads TGTGCCACCAGTGGCCTCAACAGGGGCACAGACTCCTACGAGCAGTACTTC.

V gene TRBV7-8 combines with J gene TRBJ2-7; 8 bases align to TRBD2. The CDR3 sequence is 16 residues long. V lost 1 base to trimming and J lost 3 bases; unmatched junction nucleotides: 8. CDR1 and CDR2 from the germline V gene are SGHVS and FQNEAQ. CDR3 region: CASSLGLAGTYYEQYF. The CDR3 coding sequence is TGTGCCAGCAGCTTAGGGCTAGCGGGCACTTACTACGAGCAGTACTTC.

Concerning this clonotype: A read error may produce the germline difference seen at one junction end. The chain joins TRBV15 to TRBJ1-5; no clear D gene. This CDR3 spans 15 amino acids. Germline assignment: CDR1 LNHNV and CDR2 YYDKDF (reference sequence). The CDR3 sequence is CATSRGGLSNQPQHF. The CDR3, as DNA: TGCGCCACCAGCAGAGGAGGGCTTAGCAATCAGCCCCAGCATTTT.

V is TRBV12-3 or TRBV12-4 and J is TRBJ2-5; tentative D call: TRBD2 (6 bases). Matching the DNA end better, TRBJ2-7 makes the J call doubtful. The CDR3 loop spans 14 amino acids. The CDR3 DNA reads TGTGCCAGCAGCCCGTCGGGAGTTCGAGGCGAGCAGTACTTC. This gives the protein CASSPSGVRGEQYF.

The V call is TRBV3-1, the J call TRBJ2-7; 9 nucleotides agree with TRBD1. Germline values: CDR1 LGHDT, CDR2 YNNKEL (reference sequence). Trimming at V came to 2 bases and at J to 4 bases, leaving 15 bases not matched to a gene. The CDR3 has 18 amino acids. The CDR3 region has the DNA TGTGCCAGCAGCCAAAATCCGAAACCCGGGACAGGGAGGTACGAGCAGTACTTC. Protein: CASSQNPKPGTGRYEQYF.

This clonotype has more than one count but fewer than ten. J is TRBJ1-2 and V is TRBV12-3 or TRBV12-4, with 8 bases identical to TRBD1. CDR3 length: 14 residues. Trimming took 5 bases from V and 4 from J; bases not matched to a gene: 6. CDR3 sequence: CASSPGQAPYGYTF. CDR3 nucleotides: TGTGCCAGCAGTCCGGGACAGGCACCCTATGGCTACACCTTC.

V is TRBV6-6 and J is TRBJ2-1, with a tentative D call TRBD2 (6 bases). CDR3 size: 14 residues. Looked up from germline, CDR1 is MNHNY and CDR2 is SVGAGI (reference sequence). Trimming took 4 bases from V and 8 from J, leaving 15 bases between them. Here the CDR3 DNA reads TGTGCCAGCAGTTTGGGACTCTCCGGCCATGAGCAGTTCTTC. Translation: CASSLGLSGHEQFF.

The chain has TRBV6-6 and TRBJ2-3; 8 nucleotides line up with TRBD1. Trimming took 2 bases from V and 3 from J; bases not matched to a gene: 10. CDR1 is MNHNY, CDR2 SVGAGI, per germline (reference sequence). The CDR3 sequence is 17 residues long. CDR3 DNA sequence: TGTGCCAGCAGTTACCAAGCTCAGGGGGCGTGGACAGATACGCAGTATTTT. Its protein product is CASSYQAQGAWTDTQYF.

CDR3 sequence: CSALLSGRIGEQYF. CDR3 nucleotides: TGCAGTGCACTACTTAGCGGGAGGATCGGCGAGCAGTACTTC. The rearrangement links TRBV20-1 to TRBJ2-7; 10 bases align to TRBD2. The V gene end was trimmed by 6 bases and the J gene end by 6 bases; junction bases not matched to a gene: 11. Germline CDR1 reads DFQATT; CDR2 reads SNEGSKA (reference sequence). The CDR3 loop spans 14 amino acids.

V and J are TRBV7-9 and TRBJ2-3, with 12 bases fitting TRBD2. Looked up from germline, CDR1 is SEHNR and CDR2 is FQNEAQ (reference sequence). Germline trimming cut 5 bases from V and 4 bases from J; bases unmatched to any gene: 7. The CDR3 runs 16 residues. This chain's CDR3 is CASSTSSGRAPDTQYF. The CDR3 coding sequence is TGTGCCAGCAGCACCTCTAGCGGGAGGGCCCCAGATACGCAGTATTTT.

This clonotype was observed many times. The chain is built from TRBV7-2 and TRBJ2-4; perhaps TRBD1 as D (5 bases). Germline loops: CDR1 SGHTA, CDR2 FQGNSA. V was trimmed by 1 base and J by 4 bases, leaving 17 bases between them. The CDR3 covers 17 residues. The CDR3 spells CASSLGATGQGKNIQYF. DNA of the CDR3: TGTGCCAGCAGCTTAGGGGCGACCGGGCAGGGAAAAAACATTCAGTACTTC. Supplemented by reference TRBV7-2 and TRBJ2-4, the full variable domain reads GAGVSQSPSNKVTEKGKDVELRCDPISGHTALYWYRQSLGQGLEFLIYFQGNSAPDKSGLPSDRFSAERTGGSVSTLTIQRTQQEDSAVYLCASSLGATGQGKNIQYFGAGTRLSVL.